This T cell receptor (beta chain) was identified during a study of long-term antiretroviral therapy in people with HIV. Study observations and caveats: Drawn between the mid-2000s and the late 2010s, the blood was possibly obtained under older ART regimens.

V lost 4 bases and J lost 1; bases outside the gene matches: 4. The CDR3 runs 14 residues. Per the germline V gene, CDR1 is SGHRS and CDR2 is YFSETQ. Runs used v3.0 of the immunoSEQ assay and were done at survey level. Clones were read by immunoSEQ multiplex PCR, and TCRdb kept only the in-frame ones, dropping some. The sample carries 20,000 to 30,000 clones, 85% to 90% recorded once. Samples held about 0.9-11 million cryopreserved PBMC, and DNA extraction followed. Points on this clone: The antigen is not known.

This rearrangement joins TRBV5-1 to TRBJ1-1; 7 bases match TRBD1. This clonotype originated in a middle-aged man with HIV. The input for sequencing was unsorted PBMCs, taken 2.7 years after starting antiretroviral therapy. The CDR3 DNA reads as TGCGCCAGCAGCGGGACAGTTGAGAACACTGAAGCTTTCTTT. Translating gives CASSGTVENTEAFF.